This T cell receptor (beta chain) stems from a study of cytomegalovirus exposure and HLA in healthy donors. PCR primers comprised 60 Vbeta and 13 Jbeta primers. Sequenced by immunoSEQ multiplex PCR; TCRdb stores in-frame clones only, minus some. The specimen's table records about 130,000 clones. Trimming shortened V by 6 bases and J by 5 bases, and 16 bases separated the two germline ends. The CDR3 is 15 residues long. Per germline, CDR1 KGHSH and CDR2 LQKENI. The sample comprised PBMCs. The rearrangement uses TRBV18 and TRBJ2-2; tentatively, D is TRBD2 (6 bases). The sequence came from a woman in her thirties or forties in good health and CMV-seropositive. The CDR3 nucleotides are TGTGCCAGCTCTCCGGGGACTGCGCGAACCGGGGAGCTGTTTTTT. It specifies CASSPGTARTGELFF.